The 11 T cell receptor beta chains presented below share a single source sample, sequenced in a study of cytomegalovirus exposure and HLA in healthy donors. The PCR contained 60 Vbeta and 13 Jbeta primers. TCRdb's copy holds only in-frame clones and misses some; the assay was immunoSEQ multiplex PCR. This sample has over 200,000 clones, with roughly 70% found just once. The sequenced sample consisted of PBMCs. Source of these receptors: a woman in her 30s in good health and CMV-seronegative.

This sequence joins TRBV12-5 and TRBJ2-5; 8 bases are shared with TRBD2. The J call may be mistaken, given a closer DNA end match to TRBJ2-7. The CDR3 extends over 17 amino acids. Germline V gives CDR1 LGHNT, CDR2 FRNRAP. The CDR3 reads CASGLETGRVNSYEQYF. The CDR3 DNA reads TGTGCTAGTGGTTTGGAAACCGGGAGGGTAAACTCCTACGAGCAGTACTTC.

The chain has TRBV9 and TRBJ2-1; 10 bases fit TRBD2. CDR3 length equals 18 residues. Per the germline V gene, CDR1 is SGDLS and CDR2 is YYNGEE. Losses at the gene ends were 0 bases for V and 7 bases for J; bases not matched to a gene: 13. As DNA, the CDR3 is TGTGCCAGCAGCGTAGAGGTTCTAGCGGGAGTTTCTAGGAATGAGCAGTTCTTC. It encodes CASSVEVLAGVSRNEQFF.

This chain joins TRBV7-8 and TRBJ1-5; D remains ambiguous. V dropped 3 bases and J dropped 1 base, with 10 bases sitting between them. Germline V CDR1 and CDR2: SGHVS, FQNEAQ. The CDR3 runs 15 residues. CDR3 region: CASSLAPGSNQPQHF. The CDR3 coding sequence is TGTGCCAGCAGCTTGGCACCGGGAAGCAATCAGCCCCAGCATTTT.

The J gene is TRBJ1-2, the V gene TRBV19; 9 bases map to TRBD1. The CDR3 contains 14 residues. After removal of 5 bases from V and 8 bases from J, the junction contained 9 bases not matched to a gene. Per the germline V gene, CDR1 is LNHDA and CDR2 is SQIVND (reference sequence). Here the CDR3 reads CASSPGTGPWGYTF. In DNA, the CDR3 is TGTGCCAGTAGTCCTGGGACAGGGCCCTGGGGCTACACCTTC.

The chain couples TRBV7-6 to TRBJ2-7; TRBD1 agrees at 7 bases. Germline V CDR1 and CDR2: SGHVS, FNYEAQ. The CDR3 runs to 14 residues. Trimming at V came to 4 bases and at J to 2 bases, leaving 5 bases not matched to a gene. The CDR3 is CASSSQGTPYEQYF. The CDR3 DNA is TGTGCCAGCAGCTCACAGGGGACGCCCTACGAGCAGTACTTC.

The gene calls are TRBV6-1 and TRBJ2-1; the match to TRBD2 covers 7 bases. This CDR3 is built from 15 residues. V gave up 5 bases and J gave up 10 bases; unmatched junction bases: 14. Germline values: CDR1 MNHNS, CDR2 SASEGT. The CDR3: CASSPSIGGVQEQFF. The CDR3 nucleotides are TGTGCCAGCAGTCCCTCAATTGGGGGGGTTCAAGAGCAGTTCTTC.

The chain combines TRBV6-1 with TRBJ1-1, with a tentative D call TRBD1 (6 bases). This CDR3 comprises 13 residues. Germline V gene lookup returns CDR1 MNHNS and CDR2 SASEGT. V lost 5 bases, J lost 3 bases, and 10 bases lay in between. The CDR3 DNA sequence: TGTGCCAGCAGTCCTTCAGGGGACACTGAAGCTTTCTTT. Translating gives CASSPSGDTEAFF.

CDR3 sequence reads: CASSGTGGSPYEQYF. In DNA, the CDR3 is TGTGCCAGCAGCGGAACGGGGGGCTCACCTTACGAGCAGTACTTC. This rearrangement joins TRBV7-9 to TRBJ2-5; D is perhaps TRBD2 (7 bases). TRBJ2-7 explains the end of the DNA better; the J call may be wrong. There are 15 residues in the CDR3. Looked up from germline, CDR1 is SEHNR and CDR2 is FQNEAQ (reference sequence).

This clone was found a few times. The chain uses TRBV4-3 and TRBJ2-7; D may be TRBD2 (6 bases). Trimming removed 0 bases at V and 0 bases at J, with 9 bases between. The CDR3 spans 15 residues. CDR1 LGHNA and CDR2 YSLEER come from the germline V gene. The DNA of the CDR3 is TGCGCCAGCAGCCAAGAGGGCGGGACCTCCTACGAGCAGTACTTC. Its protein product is CASSQEGGTSYEQYF.

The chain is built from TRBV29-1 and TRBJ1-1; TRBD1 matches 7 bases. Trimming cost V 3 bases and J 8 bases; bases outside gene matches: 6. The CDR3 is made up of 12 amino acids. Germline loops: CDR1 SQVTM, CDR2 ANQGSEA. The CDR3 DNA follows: TGCAGCGTTGACGGAGGGGGACAGGAAGCTTTCTTT. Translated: CSVDGGGQEAFF.

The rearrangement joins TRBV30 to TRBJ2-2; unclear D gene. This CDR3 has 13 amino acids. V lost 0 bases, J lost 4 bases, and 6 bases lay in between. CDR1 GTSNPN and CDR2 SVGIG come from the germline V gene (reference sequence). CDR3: CAWSVSSTGELFF. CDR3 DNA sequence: TGTGCCTGGAGTGTATCCAGCACCGGGGAGCTGTTTTTT.